Shown below are 32 T cell receptor beta chains from a single sample sequenced in a study of glioma-infiltrating T cells after dendritic cell vaccination. TCRdb keeps only in-frame clones here, not all; method: immunoSEQ multiplex PCR. This sample carries about 92,000 clones, 65% to 90% of them seen once, and the ten largest clones take 15% to 19%. The specimen comprised blood, sampled before dendritic cell vaccination. The receptors derive from a human donor with glioblastoma.

The chain employs TRBV7-2 and TRBJ1-1; TRBD1 agrees at 7 bases. Trimming cost V 2 bases and J 5 bases; bases outside gene matches: 8. Germline CDR1 SGHTA, CDR2 FQGNSA. CDR3 size: 15 residues. CDR3 amino acids: CASSLNQGVRTEAFF. Written as DNA, the CDR3 is TGTGCCAGCAGCTTAAATCAGGGGGTCAGGACTGAAGCTTTCTTT.

This chain joins TRBV5-1 and TRBJ2-7; D perhaps matches TRBD2 (6 bases). The CDR3 consists of 15 residues. V was trimmed by 4 bases and J by 4 bases, leaving 18 bases between them. The V gene's germline CDR1 is SGHRS and CDR2 YFSETQ. The CDR3 nucleotides are TGCGCCAGCAGCCCCGGAGGGTTCCGCTCTTACGAGCAGTACTTC. Encoded protein: CASSPGGFRSYEQYF.

This chain connects TRBV25-1 to TRBJ1-1; D gene unclear. The CDR3 has 14 amino acids. CDR1 MGHDK and CDR2 SYGVNS come from the germline V gene. Trimming left V 1 base short and J 4 bases short, with 10 bases between. The CDR3 DNA reads TGTGCCAGCAGTGAATCGGGTGCGGGCACTGAAGCTTTCTTT. It encodes CASSESGAGTEAFF.

The J gene is TRBJ1-1, the V gene TRBV7-8; 8 bases are a match to TRBD1. V shed 5 bases and J 2 bases; nucleotides not matched to a gene: 13. Germline V gene sequence: CDR1 SGHVS, CDR2 FQNEAQ. CDR3 length equals 17 residues. CDR3 in DNA: TGTGCCAGCAGCCCGGGGGGCCGGGACAGGAAAAACACTGAAGCTTTCTTT. Amino acid sequence: CASSPGGRDRKNTEAFF.

This chain connects TRBV29-1 to TRBJ1-2; tentatively, D is TRBD1 (6 bases). The CDR3 contains 12 residues. Per germline, CDR1 SQVTM and CDR2 ANQGSEA. The V end lost 8 bases, the J end lost 4 bases, and 14 bases lay between the germline ends. CDR3 coding DNA: TGCAGCACAAGTGACAGGATCTATGGCTACACCTTC. Its protein product is CSTSDRIYGYTF.

This sequence joins TRBV19 and TRBJ1-1, with D unresolved. This CDR3 region has 15 residues. Germline-derived CDR1 and CDR2 are LNHDA and SQIVND (reference sequence). With 3 bases removed from V and 0 bases from J, the gap between germline ends came to 11 bases. The CDR3 bases are TGTGCCAGTAGTATGAGGGCCAACGTGAACACTGAAGCTTTCTTT. This translates into CASSMRANVNTEAFF. Full variable domain (missing parts from reference TRBV19 and TRBJ1-1): DGGITQSPKYLFRKEGQNVTLSCEQNLNHDAMYWYRQDPGQGLRLIYYSQIVNDFQKGDIAEGYSVSREKKESFPLTVTSAQKNPTAFYLCASSMRANVNTEAFFGQGTRLTVV.

V and J are TRBV30 and TRBJ1-1; 8 bases agree with TRBD1. The CDR3 loop spans 15 amino acids. Germline loops: CDR1 GTSNPN, CDR2 SVGIG (reference sequence). V was pared by 4 bases and J by 2 bases, with 9 bases of the junction left unmatched. The CDR3 spells CAWNSGTGGNTEAFF. The DNA for the CDR3 is TGTGCCTGGAACAGCGGGACAGGAGGTAACACTGAAGCTTTCTTT.

This clone has a single count. The rearrangement uses TRBV4-3 and TRBJ2-1, with 13 bases matching TRBD2. After removal of 4 bases from V and 6 bases from J, the junction contained 3 bases not matched to a gene. CDR1 is LGHNA, CDR2 YSLEER, per germline. This CDR3 is built from 15 residues. The CDR3 nucleotides are TGCGCCAGCAGCCGGACTAGCGGGGGAAGCAATGAGCAGTTCTTC. Its translation: CASSRTSGGSNEQFF.

The gene calls are TRBV6-4 and TRBJ2-2, with a weak D call TRBD2 (6 bases). V was cut by 7 bases and J by 5 bases, with 23 bases left in between. CDR1 is MRHNA, CDR2 SNTAGT, per germline. The CDR3 length is 17 residues. Here the CDR3 DNA reads TGTGCCAGCAAATCGGCAGGGAGGATGGTATGTACCGGGGAGCTGTTTTTT. This codes for CASKSAGRMVCTGELFF.

The V and J genes are TRBV27 and TRBJ1-5; D perhaps matches TRBD1 (6 bases). Deletions cut 6 bases from V and 0 bases from J, with 12 bases between. CDR3 size: 15 residues. The germline gives CDR1 MNHEY, CDR2 SMNVEV (reference sequence). CDR3 amino acids: CASSYTGISNQPQHF. The CDR3 DNA reads TGTGCCAGCAGCTATACAGGGATTAGCAATCAGCCCCAGCATTTT.

The chain joins TRBV28 to TRBJ1-5; D unresolved. V dropped 7 bases and J dropped 0 bases, with 13 bases sitting between them. The germline V gene has CDR1 MDHEN and CDR2 SYDVKM. CDR3 length: 15 amino acids. The CDR3: CASNIAQSSNQPQHF. Here the CDR3 DNA reads TGTGCCAGCAATATAGCTCAGTCTAGCAATCAGCCCCAGCATTTT.

The chain uses TRBV5-1 and TRBJ2-2; 8 positions match TRBD1. Germline values: CDR1 SGHRS, CDR2 YFSETQ. Losses at the gene ends were 4 bases for V and 5 bases for J; bases not matched to a gene: 4. CDR3 size: 14 residues. The CDR3 protein is CASSGRTGTGELFF. DNA of the CDR3: TGCGCCAGCAGCGGGAGGACAGGGACCGGGGAGCTGTTTTTT. Drawing the rest from reference TRBV5-1 and TRBJ2-2, the complete variable domain is KAGVTQTPRYLIKTRGQQVTLSCSPISGHRSVSWYQQTPGQGLQFLFEYFSETQRNKGNFPGRFSGRQFSNSRSEMNVSTLELGDSALYLCASSGRTGTGELFFGEGSRLTVL.

The chain joins TRBV28 to TRBJ1-5; 7 nucleotides match TRBD1. V lost 9 bases and J lost 1; bases outside the gene matches: 9. The CDR3 consists of 15 residues. Germline V gene sequence: CDR1 MDHEN, CDR2 SYDVKM. The CDR3 coding sequence is TGTGCCAGTCAATATCAGGGGGGAAGCAATCAGCCCCAGCATTTT. Translated, it gives CASQYQGGSNQPQHF.

This clone was observed a few times. The chain couples TRBV9 to TRBJ1-2; D unclear. Trimming took off 3 bases at V and 1 base at J, with 10 bases between the two ends. Germline CDR1 and CDR2: SGDLS and YYNGEE. The CDR3 is 14 amino acids. The CDR3, as DNA: TGTGCCAGCAGCGGTGGAGGGTATAACTATGGCTACACCTTC. This sequence encodes CASSGGGYNYGYTF.

The V call is TRBV5-4, the J call TRBJ2-1, with 7 positions matching TRBD1. This CDR3 is built from 16 residues. Germline V CDR1 and CDR2: SGHNT, YYREEE (reference sequence). V lost 4 bases, J lost 7 bases, and 14 bases stayed unmatched. DNA of the CDR3: TGTGCCAGCAGCCCCCAGACAGGGTGGGCTCGGAATGAGCAGTTCTTC. It is translated as CASSPQTGWARNEQFF.

The CDR3 is CAISESGDGYTF. The CDR3 DNA sequence: TGTGCCATCAGTGAATCCGGGGATGGCTACACCTTC. The chain recombines TRBV10-3 with TRBJ1-2; D unresolved. The germline V gene has CDR1 ENHRY and CDR2 SYGVKD. The length of the CDR3 is 12 residues. With 3 bases removed from V and 6 bases from J, the gap between germline ends came to 8 bases.

CDR3 sequence reads: CASSPPQGVSSYEQYF. CDR3 DNA: TGCGCCAGCAGTCCACCGCAGGGGGTTAGCTCCTACGAGCAGTACTTC. V usage is TRBV10-2 and J usage is TRBJ2-7; TRBD1 agrees at 7 bases. Germline CDR1 is WSHSY and CDR2 is SAAADI. The CDR3 sequence is 16 residues long. Losses at the gene ends were 5 bases for V and 0 bases for J; bases not matched to a gene: 10.

V is TRBV9 and J is TRBJ1-1, with D perhaps matching TRBD1 (6 bases). The CDR3 spans 15 residues. Germline loops: CDR1 SGDLS, CDR2 YYNGEE. The V gene lost 3 bases and the J gene lost 5 bases, with 17 bases spanning the gap. The chain's CDR3 is CASSGGGQSGTEAFF. As DNA, the CDR3 is TGTGCCAGCAGCGGAGGAGGACAGTCCGGAACTGAAGCTTTCTTT.

CDR3 region: CASSAAGGTDDSGNTIYF. Written as DNA, the CDR3 is TGCGCCAGCAGCGCTGCTGGTGGGACAGACGATTCTGGAAACACCATATATTTT. The chain links TRBV5-1 to TRBJ1-3; 7 bases line up with TRBD1. The J segment lost 1 base and the V segment lost 4 bases, leaving 14 bases of the junction unmatched. The CDR3 covers 18 residues. CDR1 SGHRS and CDR2 YFSETQ come from the germline V gene.

The rearrangement uses TRBV30 and TRBJ2-3; TRBD1 matches at 7 bases. Germline CDR1 reads GTSNPN; CDR2 reads SVGIG (reference sequence). The CDR3 covers 14 residues. J lost 1 base, V lost 1 base, and 2 bases had no gene match. CDR3 DNA: TGTGCCTGGAGTGCAGGGACAGGCACAGATACGCAGTATTTT. Protein sequence: CAWSAGTGTDTQYF.

A word on this clone: Within the sample, other DNA sequences also encode this same CDR3. The rearrangement uses TRBV4-1 and TRBJ1-2; D unclear. Germline values: CDR1 MGHRA, CDR2 YSYEKL. Trimming cost V 3 bases and J 0 bases, with 5 bases left between them. This CDR3 has 13 amino acids. The CDR3 DNA is TGCGCCAGCAGCCAGGGCGCTAACTATGGCTACACCTTC. Residues: CASSQGANYGYTF.

The rearrangement joins TRBV5-5 to TRBJ1-2, with TRBD1 as a possible D gene (6 bases). The CDR3 has 14 residues. Between the trimmed V and J ends, which lost 0 bases and 4 bases, there was a span of 10 bases. Germline CDR1 and CDR2: SGHKS and YYEKEE (reference sequence). This chain's CDR3 is CASSLVTTGYGYTF. The CDR3 nucleotides read TGTGCCAGCAGCTTGGTTACGACAGGCTATGGCTACACCTTC.

This clone was detected only once. Mismatch with germline at one junction end may stem from a read error. The V call is TRBV10-3, the J call TRBJ2-1; perhaps TRBD1 as D (5 bases). Germline-derived CDR1 and CDR2 are ENHRY and SYGVKD. This CDR3 has 12 residues. The CDR3 DNA is TGTGCCATCAGTGAGTCAGCTTCCTTACAGGTCTTC. Its translation is CAISESASLQVF.

Here the CDR3 reads CASSQAGTPVSPGGYTF. As DNA, the CDR3 is TGCGCCAGCAGCCAGGCAGGGACTCCAGTGAGCCCGGGCGGCTACACCTTC. This sequence joins TRBV4-1 and TRBJ1-2; the D gene is possibly TRBD1 (5 bases). Germline-derived CDR1 and CDR2 are MGHRA and YSYEKL. Trimming shortened V by 3 bases and J by 8 bases, and 25 bases separated the two germline ends. The length of the CDR3 is 17 residues.

Regarding this clone: An end of the junction does not agree with germline; a read error may underlie this. The J gene is TRBJ2-1, the V gene TRBV7-2; TRBD2 matches at 10 bases. Per the germline V gene, CDR1 is SGHTA and CDR2 is FQGNSA. This CDR3 has 16 residues. The CDR3 DNA follows: TGTGCCAGCAACTTACTAGCGGGGACCTCCTACAATGAGCAGTTCTTC. The encoded protein is CASNLLAGTSYNEQFF.

There are a few counts of this clone. The chain links TRBV7-2 to TRBJ1-2; D is uncertain. The CDR3 is made up of 15 amino acids. Deletions cut 1 base from V and 0 bases from J, with 9 bases between. Germline assignment: CDR1 SGHTA and CDR2 FQGNSA. CDR3 sequence reads: CASSLDGSTNYGYTF. The CDR3 nucleotides read TGTGCCAGCAGCTTAGATGGGAGTACTAACTATGGCTACACCTTC.

V gene TRBV6-1 combines with J gene TRBJ1-2; D is uncertain. The CDR3 loop spans 15 amino acids. Germline CDR1 and CDR2: MNHNS and SASEGT. The ends were cut back, 0 bases at V and 4 bases at J, with 12 bases in the middle. This CDR3 reads CASSEAPHVVYGYTF. In DNA form, the CDR3 reads TGTGCCAGCAGTGAAGCCCCACATGTTGTCTATGGCTACACCTTC.

Remarks on this clone: Other nucleotide sequences in the sample specify the same CDR3. This sequence joins TRBV28 and TRBJ2-7; TRBD1 matches at 9 bases. Unmatched junction bases numbered 1, after V lost 3 bases and J lost 1 base. The CDR3 is 14 residues long. From germline, CDR1 is MDHEN and CDR2 SYDVKM. CDR3 protein: CASSFGQGSYEQYF. The CDR3 DNA sequence: TGTGCCAGCAGTTTTGGACAGGGGTCCTACGAGCAGTACTTC.

The J gene is TRBJ2-5, the V gene TRBV18; the D gene is possibly TRBD1 (6 bases). This CDR3 is built from 13 residues. The V and J ends lost 3 bases and 2 bases respectively, with 7 bases between them. Germline CDR1 is KGHSH and CDR2 is LQKENI. The CDR3 nucleotides are TGTGCCAGCTCACCTGGGACACAAGAGACCCAGTACTTC. It yields the protein CASSPGTQETQYF.

The V gene is TRBV11-2, the J gene TRBJ2-1; tentatively, D is TRBD2 (5 bases). This CDR3 is 16 amino acids long. The germline V gene encodes CDR1 SGHAT and CDR2 FQNNGV. The germline V and J ends were trimmed by 0 bases and 7 bases, with 16 bases remaining between them. CDR3 nucleotide sequence: TGTGCCAGCAGCTTAGATCTAGGAAGACTAAATAATGAGCAGTTCTTC. Its protein product is CASSLDLGRLNNEQFF.

The V gene is TRBV4-1, the J gene TRBJ1-2; D not resolved. This CDR3 spans 14 amino acids. Germline-derived CDR1 and CDR2 are MGHRA and YSYEKL. Between the trimmed V and J ends, which lost 0 bases and 6 bases, there was a span of 11 bases. The CDR3 DNA follows: TGCGCCAGCAGCCAAGATTGGCAGGAGGATGGCTACACCTTC. It specifies CASSQDWQEDGYTF.

This clone has only a few counts. V and J are TRBV5-4 and TRBJ1-2; 7 bases map to TRBD1. CDR1 and CDR2 from the germline V gene are SGHNT and YYREEE (reference sequence). Trimming removed 7 bases from V and 2 bases from J; junction bases left unmatched: 14. This CDR3 is built from 16 residues. CDR3 sequence (DNA): TGTGCCAGCGGAAGGGACAGCCAAAACCCGAACTATGGCTACACCTTC. Translating gives CASGRDSQNPNYGYTF.